This T cell receptor (beta chain) was documented in a study of radiation and T cells in renal cell carcinoma. Across the whole study: Nephrectomy followed 15 Gy stereotactic body radiation by 4 weeks.

The time point denotes: blood 2 weeks post-SBRT. Treatment in this sample: 15 Gy SBRT to primary tumor, nephrectomy 4 weeks later. Clones were read by immunoSEQ multiplex PCR, and TCRdb kept only the in-frame ones, dropping some. Seen here are 70,000 to 100,000 clones, 65% to 90% observed once, and the top ten hold around 21%. There are 12 residues in the CDR3. Germline CDR1 SQVTM, CDR2 ANQGSEA. V dropped 6 bases and J dropped 8 bases, with 14 bases sitting between them. This chain uses TRBV29-1 with TRBJ2-1, with a tentative D call TRBD1 (6 bases). This clonotype originated in a woman aged 50 to 65 with renal cell carcinoma. Sequencing used blood, obtained from a patient whose treatment included radiotherapy and nephrectomy. The CDR3 DNA follows: TGCAGCGTGTTGACAGGCTGGCATGAGCAGTTCTTC. Its translation is CSVLTGWHEQFF.